This is a list of T cell receptor beta chains from one sample in a study of metastatic and nonmetastatic thyroid tumors. TCRdb ran MiXCR on the PCR reads. This table has 4,000 to 5,000 clones, 17% appearing once. What was sequenced was adjacent normal tissue. Source of these receptors: a female donor with papillary thyroid cancer or a benign thyroid nodule (not recorded which). Some clones in this sample may be carry-over from other donors' samples. CDR3s include the opening cysteine and the closing phenylalanine or tryptophan. A D gene is named only where the DNA matches it firmly. Clone size is not always given. Where it is, it says once, few, many or a class for expanded clones.

V gene	clone size	J gene	D gene	CDR3 DNA	CDR3 protein
TRBV7-2	few	TRBJ2-2	-	TGTGCCAGCAGTCCTGTGGGCGGGGTTAACGGGGAGCTGTTTTTT	CASSPVGGVNGELFF
TRBV27	many	TRBJ2-5	TRBD2	TGTGCCAGCAGTTCCGGGCTAGCGGGAGGGCCTGGCCAAGAGACCCAGTACTTC	CASSSGLAGGPGQETQYF
TRBV2	medium-sized	TRBJ2-7	-	TGTGCCAGCAGCGATCGTGAAGCCTACGAGCAGTACTTC	CASSDREAYEQYF
TRBV10-2	large	TRBJ2-7	-	TGCGCCAGCAGCTCATTCTCGGGGGGCCCCTCCTACGAGCAGTACTTC	CASSSFSGGPSYEQYF
TRBV30	-	TRBJ1-1	-	TGTGCCCGAGAGTTGGGATCCGGCAGGGGTACTGAAGCTTTCTTT	CARELGSGRGTEAFF
TRBV30	few	TRBJ1-5	TRBD1	TGTGCCTGGAGTAGTGGGACAGGGGTTCAGCCCCAGCATTTT	CAWSSGTGVQPQHF
TRBV7-9	many	TRBJ2-1	-	TGTGCCAGCAGCTTAGATAATGAGCAGTTCTTC	CASSLDNEQFF
TRBV28	-	TRBJ2-1	-	TGTGCCAGCAGTTCGTTACTAGACTCGCACCTCTACAATGAGCAGTTCTTC	CASSSLLDSHLYNEQFF
TRBV15	-	TRBJ1-1	TRBD1	TGTGCCACCAGCATCACAGGGGGCGCGAGCACTGAAGCTTTCTTT	CATSITGGASTEAFF
TRBV7-9	-	TRBJ2-1	-	TGTGCCAGCAGCTCCGAGTACTCCTACAATGAGCAGTTCTTC	CASSSEYSYNEQFF
TRBV3-1	many	TRBJ1-2	TRBD1	TGTGCCAGCAGCCAAGATGTGACAGGGAGAGGTGGATATGGCTACACCTTC	CASSQDVTGRGGYGYTF
TRBV2	few	TRBJ1-6	-	TGTGCCAGCAGTGGGGGAGTTAAGTATAATTCACACCTACACTTT	CASSGGVKYNSHLHF
TRBV20-1	medium-sized	TRBJ1-2	TRBD1	TGCAGTGCCCCCTCGCTGGACAGGGTCGCGACTCTGGGGAGCTACACCTTC	CSAPSLDRVATLGSYTF
TRBV10-1	-	TRBJ1-5	-	TGCGCCAGCAGTGTCCAGCTCCCGTCGTCGGGAGCACCTTTCGGCAATCAGCCCCAGCATTTT	CASSVQLPSSGAPFGNQPQHF
TRBV28	-	TRBJ2-7	TRBD2	TGTGCCAGCAGCTTCCTACCGGGAGGGCCCCACGAGCAGTACTTC	CASSFLPGGPHEQYF
TRBV5-5	medium-sized	TRBJ2-2	-	TGTGCCAGCAGCCCTGACACTGGGAACACCGGGGAGCTGTTTTTT	CASSPDTGNTGELFF
TRBV2	-	TRBJ1-4	-	TGTGCCAGCAGTGAAATGGTCACTGGGTATGAAAAACTGTTTTTT	CASSEMVTGYEKLFF
TRBV7-2	many	TRBJ2-3	TRBD1	TGTGCCAGCAGCCTGATACGACAGGGAGCAGATACGCAGTATTTT	CASSLIRQGADTQYF
TRBV11-2	medium-sized	TRBJ2-7	-	TGTGCCAGCAGCTTAGGCGAGCAGTACTTC	CASSLGEQYF
TRBV5-4	few	TRBJ2-5	TRBD2	TGTGCCAGCAGGCGGGCTAGCGGGGAAGAGACCCAGTACTTC	CASRRASGEETQYF
TRBV6-1	-	TRBJ2-1	-	TGCGCCAGCAGCTCCGGGGAGGACAATGAGCAGTTCTTC	CASSSGEDNEQFF
TRBV6-1	-	TRBJ2-1	TRBD1	TGTGCCAGCAGTGAGCTCGGGACAGCCAATGAGCAGTTCTTC	CASSELGTANEQFF
TRBV9	-	TRBJ1-2	-	TGTGCCAGTGGGACGGGTTCCTCGGCCAGTGGCTACACCTTC	CASGTGSSASGYTF
TRBV30	many	TRBJ1-1	-	TGTGCCTGGAGTGTTGCAGGGACACTTCTCATGAACACTGAAGCTTTCTTT	CAWSVAGTLLMNTEAFF
TRBV19	few	TRBJ2-1	-	TGTGCCAGTATGCCTGGGGCGTATAGCTCCTACAATGAGCAGTTCTTC	CASMPGAYSSYNEQFF
TRBV29-1	many	TRBJ1-1	-	TGCAGCGTACACCTCTGGAAGGAAGCTTTCTTT	CSVHLWKEAFF
TRBV19	-	TRBJ2-1	-	TGTGCCATCAGTCCGCCCGGGGCGTATAGCTCCCACAATGAGCAGTTCTTC	CAISPPGAYSSHNEQFF
TRBV19	few	TRBJ2-1	TRBD2	TGTGCCAGTAATGGGCTAGCGGGCGGTTACAATGAGCAGTTCTTC	CASNGLAGGYNEQFF
TRBV7-8	many	TRBJ2-3	TRBD2	TGTGCCAGCAGCTTACTCGCGGGAGGGCCTGTAGGGACAGATACGCAGTATTTT	CASSLLAGGPVGTDTQYF
TRBV6-2/TRBV6-3	few	TRBJ1-6	-	TGTGCCAGTAGTCCGCAGGGATGGAACTCCTATAATTCACCCCTCCCCTTT	CASSPQGWNSYNSPLPF
TRBV18	many	TRBJ2-2	-	TGTGCCAGCTCACCCGCAGGGACATTAACCGGGGAGCTGTTTTTT	CASSPAGTLTGELFF
TRBV11-1	-	TRBJ2-7	-	TGTGCCAGCAGCTTAAGAGGCGGGGCCCAACCCGGGGACGAGCAGTACTTC	CASSLRGGAQPGDEQYF
TRBV7-8	medium-sized	TRBJ1-1	-	TGTGCCAGCAGCCAGGCCGGGGGCAACACTGAAGCTTTCTTT	CASSQAGGNTEAFF
TRBV6-1	large	TRBJ1-1	-	TGTGCCAGCACACTAACCGGTGGCACTGAAGCTTTCTTT	CASTLTGGTEAFF
TRBV6-1	large	TRBJ2-7	-	TGTGCCAGCAGTCGCCAATCAGAGGAGGGCAGCTCCTACGAGCAGTACTTC	CASSRQSEEGSSYEQYF
TRBV7-9	-	TRBJ2-7	-	TGTGCCAGCAGCTTGGGGGGGCGGGGGCAGTACTTC	CASSLGGRGQYF
TRBV2	many	TRBJ2-1	-	TGTGCCAGCAGACTCCCGCCCCCGATGGGTGAGCAGTTCTTC	CASRLPPPMGEQFF
TRBV5-4	few	TRBJ2-1	-	TGTGCCAGCAGCTCACGGCAGGGGAGATACAATGAGCAGTTCTTC	CASSSRQGRYNEQFF
TRBV27	-	TRBJ2-3	-	TGTGCCAGCAGTTACTGTGGGAGAGAGGTAGATACGCAGTATTTT	CASSYCGREVDTQYF
TRBV6-1	medium-sized	TRBJ2-2	TRBD2	TGTGCCAGCAATAGAGCAGGTCTTAGCGGGTTCACCGGGGAGCTGTTTTTT	CASNRAGLSGFTGELFF
TRBV27	few	TRBJ2-7	-	TGTGCCATCAGTCCCTCAAGGGGCCACGAGCAGTACTTC	CAISPSRGHEQYF
TRBV6-5	few	TRBJ1-1	-	TGTGCCAGAAGTTACGGGAAGGGCTTGAACACCGAAGCTTTCTTT	CARSYGKGLNTEAFF
TRBV6-1	many	TRBJ2-1	TRBD2	TGTGCCGGCAGTACTGGACTAGTTGGCAATGAGCAGTTCTTC	CAGSTGLVGNEQFF
TRBV7-8	medium-sized	TRBJ1-5	-	TGTGCCAGCAGCTCAACCCCGGGCAATCAGCCCCAGCATTTT	CASSSTPGNQPQHF
TRBV6-1	-	TRBJ1-1	-	TGTGCCAGCAGTCCCACCGTACAGAGATCGAACACTGAAGCTTTCTTT	CASSPTVQRSNTEAFF
TRBV12-3/TRBV12-4	-	TRBJ1-2	TRBD1	TGTGCCAGCAGTTTCTTGGGACAGGACCCTTATGGCTACACCTTC	CASSFLGQDPYGYTF
TRBV13	once	TRBJ2-7	TRBD1	TGTGTCAGCAGCCCGCGGACAGGGGTTGACGAGCAGTACTTC	CVSSPRTGVDEQYF
TRBV7-3	-	TRBJ2-1	-	TGTGCCAGCAGCTTGACCACCTACAATGAGCAGTTCTTC	CASSLTTYNEQFF
TRBV20-1	-	TRBJ1-2	-	TGCAGTGCTAGAGAGGAGTACAACTCATTTGGCTACACCTTC	CSAREEYNSFGYTF
TRBV5-1	-	TRBJ2-7	TRBD2	TGCGCCAGCAGCTTGGATATTAGCGGGAGGGCTTGGTCCTACGAGCAGTACTTC	CASSLDISGRAWSYEQYF
TRBV7-2	few	TRBJ2-7	-	TGTGCCAGCAGCCAATTGGAATACGAGCAGTACTTC	CASSQLEYEQYF
TRBV7-3	-	TRBJ2-5	-	TGTGCCAGCAGCCAAACGGCACAGGGTGCTCACGAGACCCAGTACTTC	CASSQTAQGAHETQYF
TRBV19	medium-sized	TRBJ1-5	-	TGTGCCAGTAGTATTCAAGGGAACAATCAGCCCCAGCATTTT	CASSIQGNNQPQHF
TRBV14	many	TRBJ1-4	-	TGTGCCAGCAGCCAAGTCGGGGGGCGACAGGAAAAACTGTTTTTT	CASSQVGGRQEKLFF
TRBV6-1	medium-sized	TRBJ1-1	-	TGTGCCAGCAGTGCTGGGACTGAAGCTTTCTTT	CASSAGTEAFF
TRBV6-2/TRBV6-3	medium-sized	TRBJ2-1	-	TGTGCCAGCAGTTACTTAGGACAGTACAATGAGCAGTTCTTC	CASSYLGQYNEQFF
TRBV5-4	many	TRBJ2-5	TRBD1	TGTGCCAGCAGCAGGGGGGCAGGGGGCCGCCAAGAGACCCAGTACTTC	CASSRGAGGRQETQYF